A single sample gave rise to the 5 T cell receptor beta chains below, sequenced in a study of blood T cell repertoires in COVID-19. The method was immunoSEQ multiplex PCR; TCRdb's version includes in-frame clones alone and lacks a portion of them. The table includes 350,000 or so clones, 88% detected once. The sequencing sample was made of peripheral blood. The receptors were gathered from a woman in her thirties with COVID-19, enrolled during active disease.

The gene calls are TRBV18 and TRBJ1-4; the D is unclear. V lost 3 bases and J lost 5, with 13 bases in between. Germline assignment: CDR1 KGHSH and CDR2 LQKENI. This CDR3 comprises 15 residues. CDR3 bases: TGTGCCAGCTCACCTCTTGAGGTCCCCAATGAAAAACTGTTTTTT. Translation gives CASSPLEVPNEKLFF.

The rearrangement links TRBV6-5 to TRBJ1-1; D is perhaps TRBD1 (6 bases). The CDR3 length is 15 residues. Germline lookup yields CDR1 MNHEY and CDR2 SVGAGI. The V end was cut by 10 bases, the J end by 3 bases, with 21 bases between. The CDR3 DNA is TGTGCCATCTCCTTTTCGAGGGGGTCTTACACTGAAGCTTTCTTT. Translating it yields CAISFSRGSYTEAFF.

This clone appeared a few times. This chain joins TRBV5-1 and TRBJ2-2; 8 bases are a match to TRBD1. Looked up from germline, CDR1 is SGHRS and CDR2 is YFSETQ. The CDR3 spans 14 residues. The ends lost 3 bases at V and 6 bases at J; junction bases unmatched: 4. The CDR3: CASSSQGAPGELFF. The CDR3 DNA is TGCGCCAGCAGCTCGCAGGGGGCTCCCGGGGAGCTGTTTTTT.

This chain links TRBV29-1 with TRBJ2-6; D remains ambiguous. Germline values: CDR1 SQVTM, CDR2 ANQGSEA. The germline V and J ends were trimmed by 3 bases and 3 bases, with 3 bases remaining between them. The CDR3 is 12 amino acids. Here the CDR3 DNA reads TGCAGCGTTGATTATGGGGCCAACGTCCTGACTTTC. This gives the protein CSVDYGANVLTF.

The CDR3 region is CATSPRPSASAYGYTF. DNA for the CDR3: TGTGCCACCAGTCCGCGCCCGTCCGCAAGTGCATATGGCTACACCTTC. The chain uses TRBV24-1 and TRBJ1-2; the D is unclear. The CDR3 covers 16 residues. Trimming left V 6 bases short and J 5 bases short, with 21 bases between. Looked up from germline, CDR1 is KGHDR and CDR2 is SFDVKD.